This T cell receptor (beta chain) appears in the sequencing data of a study of blood T cell repertoires in COVID-19. Study summary: PBMCs, B-cell-depleted T cells, or T cells were the source of the cDNA or gDNA that made up the material.

In the authors' methods: Nucleated cell number was recorded as an estimate derived from reference gene primer amplification. Profiled with immunoSEQ multiplex PCR; TCRdb holds only in-frame clones, not every one. V, J and clone size were drawn from that table, and D and trimming were deduced from the DNA. The sample lists about 330,000 clones, roughly 88% seen once, with approximately 4% in the top ten. The CDR3 has 13 residues. V lost 4 bases and J lost 4, with 11 bases in between. The sequencing sample was made of peripheral blood. The chain links TRBV12-3 or TRBV12-4 to TRBJ2-7; TRBD1 might be the D (6 bases). The clonotype originates from a woman aged 45-60 years with active or convalescent COVID-19. Written as DNA, the CDR3 is TGTGCCAGCAGTTCACAGGGATTTTACGAGCAGTACTTC. Translated: CASSSQGFYEQYF.